This T cell receptor beta chain stems from a study of blood T cell repertoires in COVID-19. Germline V gives CDR1 MGHRA, CDR2 YSYEKL. The length of the CDR3 is 19 residues. After removal of 3 bases from V and 2 bases from J, the junction contained 11 bases not matched to a gene. The data were produced by immunoSEQ multiplex PCR, yet TCRdb's version contains in-frame clones alone and is incomplete. The sample holds over 65,000 clones, about 81% seen once. Sequencing input: peripheral blood. The chain employs TRBV4-1 and TRBJ2-3; 13 nucleotides match TRBD2. This sequence was found in a human donor in a cohort sampled during active COVID-19. The CDR3 loop is CASSHGLAGVMLPTDTQYF. In DNA, the CDR3 is TGCGCCAGCAGCCACGGACTAGCGGGAGTCATGTTACCCACAGATACGCAGTATTTT.